This T cell receptor beta chain emerged from a study of blood T cells in healthy people across ages. Overall study findings and caveats: Roughly linear age-related decline in beta diversity appeared, significant by age 40.

Germline CDR1 reads MNHEY; CDR2 reads SVGEGT. The CDR3 extends over 14 amino acids. Remarks on this clonotype: Antigen unknown.

A second PCR of 7 to 11 cycles used a sample-barcoded 5' primer and a J-beta primer mix. The authors tagged each cDNA molecule using a template-switch adaptor with 12 random nucleotides. TCRdb redid the calling of the 5' RACE reads with MiXCR, one entry per CDR3 protein. The sample consists of 1.5 million to 1.9 million distinct CDR3 sequences, approximately 43% of them appearing once. Per sample, a minimum of 6.5 million PBMCs were isolated. Sequenced sample: blood. The sequence derives from a woman between 18 and 29 years old in good health. V usage is TRBV6-2 or TRBV6-3 and J usage is TRBJ2-4; the D call may be TRBD1 or TRBD2 (5 bases each). The J call is in doubt because the DNA end fits TRBJ2-7 better. The CDR3 DNA sequence: TGTGCCGGACCCCCCGGGACGGACTCCTACGAGCAGTACTTC. It encodes CAGPPGTDSYEQYF.